Listed below are T cell receptor beta chains from one sample, sequenced in a study of post-analysis software for immune sequencing data. MiXCR, applied by TCRdb to the PCR reads, yields one record per CDR3 protein. The repertoire includes around 440,000 distinct CDR3 sequences, roughly 45% of them detected once, and 9.5% to 13% sits in the top ten. Source material: blood. These TCRs come from a girl between 5 and 17 years old with multiple sclerosis. The CDR3 runs from the conserved cysteine through the conserved F or W. A D gene is named only where the DNA matches it firmly. For some rows the clone size is stated as once, few or many, or as a class when expanded; others skip it.

size	D	J	V	CDR3	DNA
NA	NA	TRBJ1-6	TRBV6-4	CASSVVSGEYLHF	TGTGCCAGCAGTGTCGTTAGTGGGGAATACCTCCACTTT
NA	NA	TRBJ1-2	TRBV29-1	CSVTGRYNYGYTF	TGCAGCGTGACAGGCCGTTACAACTATGGCTACACCTTC
few	NA	TRBJ1-1	TRBV20-1	CSANSDGLNTEAFF	TGCAGTGCTAATTCGGACGGATTGAACACTGAAGCTTTCTTT
NA	TRBD1	TRBJ1-5	TRBV5-5	CASSLAPGGDQPQHF	TGTGCCAGCAGCTTGGCCCCAGGGGGGGATCAGCCCCAGCATTTT
NA	NA	TRBJ2-1	TRBV2	CASFKGEVYNEQFF	TGTGCCAGCTTCAAGGGGGAAGTCTACAATGAGCAGTTCTTC
few	NA	TRBJ1-2	TRBV2	CASSSGGTVIESGYTF	TGTGCCAGCAGCTCAGGTGGGACGGTGATTGAGAGTGGCTACACCTTC
few	NA	TRBJ2-1	TRBV29-1	CSVEDGEGPPPFF	TGCAGCGTTGAAGACGGGGAAGGGCCTCCTCCGTTCTTC
few	TRBD2	TRBJ2-1	TRBV7-9	CASSLGEIAGEQFF	TGTGCCAGCAGCTTAGGAGAAATAGCGGGAGAGCAGTTCTTC
NA	TRBD2	TRBJ2-1	TRBV5-1	CASRPRTSGLHNEQFF	TGCGCCAGCAGGCCAAGGACTAGCGGGTTACACAATGAGCAGTTCTTC
NA	NA	TRBJ2-6	TRBV6-1	CASSEMHSGANVLTF	TGTGCCAGCAGTGAAATGCACTCTGGGGCCAACGTCCTGACTTTC
few	NA	TRBJ1-5	TRBV28	CASSLWAGDSNQPQHF	TGTGCCAGCAGTTTGTGGGCAGGGGATAGCAATCAGCCCCAGCATTTT
NA	TRBD1	TRBJ2-3	TRBV9	CASSPPGQITDTQYF	TGTGCCAGCAGTCCTCCGGGACAGATAACAGATACGCAGTATTTT
few	NA	TRBJ2-6	TRBV9	CASSVDAGSGANVLTF	TGTGCCAGCAGCGTAGATGCAGGGAGTGGGGCCAACGTCCTGACTTTC
NA	NA	TRBJ2-7	TRBV21-1	CASTSQDREVYEQYF	TGTGCCAGCACCAGTCAGGACAGGGAGGTTTACGAGCAGTACTTC
once	NA	TRBJ2-5	TRBV2	CASSVMTGVETQYF	TGTGCCAGCAGTGTTATGACGGGGGTAGAGACCCAGTACTTC
NA	NA	TRBJ1-5	TRBV6-1	CASYILGRGNQPQHF	TGTGCCAGCTATATCCTTGGCAGGGGAAATCAGCCCCAGCATTTT
NA	NA	TRBJ2-5	TRBV24-1	CATSDLGGPVVQETQYF	TGTGCCACCAGTGACCTAGGAGGGCCGGTGGTCCAAGAGACCCAGTACTTC
NA	NA	TRBJ2-7	TRBV4-1	CASGQSHRAPYEQYF	TGCGCCAGCGGCCAATCCCACAGGGCTCCCTACGAGCAGTACTTC
few	TRBD2	TRBJ2-1	TRBV6-4	CASSTTSGVINEQFF	TGTGCCAGCTCCACCACTAGCGGAGTTATTAATGAGCAGTTCTTC
few	NA	TRBJ1-2	TRBV4-1	CASSQDGSGSGGYTF	TGCGCCAGCAGCCAAGACGGGTCGGGGTCGGGGGGCTACACCTTC
few	TRBD1	TRBJ1-2	TRBV28	CASRQTGINYPNYGYTF	TGTGCCAGCAGGCAGACAGGGATTAACTATCCTAACTATGGCTACACCTTC
few	NA	TRBJ2-3	TRBV5-1	CASSYGTATQYF	TGCGCCAGCAGCTACGGCACAGCTACGCAGTATTTT
NA	NA	TRBJ2-7	TRBV25-1	CASSGTGEQYF	TGTGCCAGCAGTGGTACAGGCGAGCAGTACTTC
few	NA	TRBJ2-7	TRBV5-1	CASSVRKDEQYF	TGCGCCAGCAGCGTCAGGAAGGACGAGCAGTACTTC
NA	NA	TRBJ2-4	TRBV28	CASSFYYTIQYF	TGTGCCAGCAGTTTTTATTATACCATTCAGTACTTC
NA	NA	TRBJ2-3	TRBV6-1	CASSMGDITDTQYF	TGTGCCAGCTCCATGGGGGATATCACAGATACGCAGTATTTT
NA	TRBD1	TRBJ1-2	TRBV20-1	CSALAGTGYGYTF	TGCAGTGCTCTCGCCGGGACAGGATATGGCTACACCTTC
NA	TRBD1	TRBJ2-7	TRBV7-3	CASSLEGQASYEQYF	TGTGCCAGCAGCTTAGAAGGACAGGCCTCCTACGAGCAGTACTTC